What follows is one T cell receptor (beta chain) and its context. The germline V and J ends were trimmed by 1 base and 7 bases, with 16 bases remaining between them. Per the germline V gene, CDR1 is LGHNA and CDR2 is YSLEER. The CDR3 sequence is 16 residues long. Libraries were prepared by immunoSEQ multiplex PCR; TCRdb keeps only in-frame clonotypes and omits some of them. Of approximately 74,000 clones in the sample, over 75% are singletons; the top ten hold 0.25% to 0.3%. The data derive from a study of OX40 agonist ivuxolimab in advanced cancers. The source was CD4+ or CD8+ T cells sorted from blood, collected in a trial of the OX40 agonist ivuxolimab. This chain connects TRBV4-3 to TRBJ1-4; no clear D gene. The receptor's source is an adult with an advanced solid tumor such as melanoma, head and neck, liver or kidney cancer. The CDR3 loop is CASSQGPTPGVEKLFF. The CDR3 DNA reads as TGCGCCAGCAGCCAAGGACCAACTCCTGGCGTTGAAAAACTGTTTTTT.